The TCR beta chain under discussion was sequenced for a study of blood T cell repertoires in COVID-19. On the study more broadly: Material from acute and convalescent COVID-19 was sourced from the United States, Italy and Spain. The cDNA or gDNA used as material had been derived from T cells, B-cell-depleted T cells, or PBMCs.

Trimming cost V 3 bases and J 0 bases; bases outside gene matches: 18. Germline CDR1 SGDLS, CDR2 YYNGEE. This CDR3 spans 20 amino acids. Original handling: Amplification of reference gene primers was used by the study to estimate nucleated cell counts. Sequenced by immunoSEQ multiplex PCR; TCRdb stores in-frame clones only, minus some. V and J calls and clone size are as listed in that table; D and trimming were resolved from the DNA. The table has about 160,000 clones, under 95% seen once. This clone came up once. The chain links TRBV9 to TRBJ2-3, with 8 nucleotides matching TRBD2. Sequencing was done on a sample of peripheral blood. This clonotype was sampled from a man younger than 35 with acute or convalescent COVID-19. CDR3 in amino acids: CASSAPLGGREGFSTDTQYF. The DNA for the CDR3 is TGTGCCAGCAGCGCCCCCCTCGGGGGACGGGAGGGCTTTAGCACAGATACGCAGTATTTT. Based on the CDR3 plus reference TRBV9 and TRBJ2-3, the full variable domain is DSGVTQTPKHLITATGQRVTLRCSPRSGDLSVYWYQQSLDQGLQFLIQYYNGEERAKGNILERFSAQQFPDLHSELNLSSLELGDSALYFCASSAPLGGREGFSTDTQYFGPGTRLTVL.